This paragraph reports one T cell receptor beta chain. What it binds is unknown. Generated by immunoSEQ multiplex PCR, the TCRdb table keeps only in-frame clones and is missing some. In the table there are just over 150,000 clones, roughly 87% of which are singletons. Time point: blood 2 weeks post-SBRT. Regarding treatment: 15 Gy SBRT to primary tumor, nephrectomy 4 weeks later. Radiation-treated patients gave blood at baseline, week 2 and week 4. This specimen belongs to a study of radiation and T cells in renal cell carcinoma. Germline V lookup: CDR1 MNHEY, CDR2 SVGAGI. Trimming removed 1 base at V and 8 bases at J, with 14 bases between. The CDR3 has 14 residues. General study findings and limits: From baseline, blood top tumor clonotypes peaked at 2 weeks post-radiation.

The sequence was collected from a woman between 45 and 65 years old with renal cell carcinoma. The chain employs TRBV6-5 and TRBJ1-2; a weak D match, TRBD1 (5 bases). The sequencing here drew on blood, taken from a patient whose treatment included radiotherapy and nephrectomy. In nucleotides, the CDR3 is TGTGCCAGCAGTTACTGGAGTGATGAGGGGGGCTACACCTTC. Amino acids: CASSYWSDEGGYTF.